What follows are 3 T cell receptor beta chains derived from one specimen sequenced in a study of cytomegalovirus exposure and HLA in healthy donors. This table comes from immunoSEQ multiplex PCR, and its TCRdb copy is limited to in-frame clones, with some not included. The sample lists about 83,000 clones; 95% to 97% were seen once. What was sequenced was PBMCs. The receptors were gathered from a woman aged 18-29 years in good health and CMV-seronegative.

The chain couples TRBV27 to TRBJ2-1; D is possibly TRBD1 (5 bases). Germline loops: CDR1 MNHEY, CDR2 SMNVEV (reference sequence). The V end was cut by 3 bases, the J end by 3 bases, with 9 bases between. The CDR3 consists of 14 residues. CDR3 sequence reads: CASSLMQGYNEQFF. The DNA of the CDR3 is TGTGCCAGCAGTTTGATGCAGGGCTACAATGAGCAGTTCTTC.

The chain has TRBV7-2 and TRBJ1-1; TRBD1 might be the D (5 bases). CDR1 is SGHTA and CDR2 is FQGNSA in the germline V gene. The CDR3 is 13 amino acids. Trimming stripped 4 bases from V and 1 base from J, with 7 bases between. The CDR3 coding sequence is TGTGCCAGCAGCTCTACAGGGAACACTGAAGCTTTCTTT. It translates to CASSSTGNTEAFF.

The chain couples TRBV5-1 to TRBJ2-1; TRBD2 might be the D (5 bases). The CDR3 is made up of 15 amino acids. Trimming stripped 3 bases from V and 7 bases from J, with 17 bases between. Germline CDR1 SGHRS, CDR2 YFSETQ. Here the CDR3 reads CASSSMERTFNEQFF. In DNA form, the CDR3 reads TGCGCCAGCAGCTCGATGGAAAGGACTTTTAATGAGCAGTTCTTC.